This section outlines one TCR beta chain sequence together with its context. The specificity of this receptor is unknown. The record has no base qualities; no much larger clone is one base away. Looking up the germline V gene (reference sequence) yields CDR1 GTSNPN and CDR2 SVGIG. The CDR3, cysteine through phenylalanine, is 12 amino acids long. The kept DNA is CDR3 alone, 36 bases in frame from the first base. Trimming removed 4 bases from V and 6 bases from J, leaving 13 bases between the germline ends. Libraries were constructed by the immunoSEQ multiplex PCR assay. This immuneACCESS table, as held by TCRdb, lists in-frame sequences with V and J called but not all clones. Of the missing ones, under half trace to an unresolved V gene in checked studies; the others have no known cause. This sample holds 15,000 or so clones; around 82% were observed only once. The ten top clones hold less than 20% of the sample.

The data are from a study of PD-1 blockade in mismatch repair-deficient tumors (dated by TCRdb to 2016 to 2017). About the investigation overall: Between late 2013 and late 2016, some 92 consecutive patients with 12 mismatch repair-deficient cancer types, all previously treated and progressing, were enrolled in the trial. Deep sequencing of TCR CDR3 regions was used to track tumor-associated T cell clones in peripheral blood of patients responding to PD-1 blockade. Here is what the overall study found, with its caveats: After pembrolizumab, tumor-resident clones, which were often undetectable in blood before treatment, expanded rapidly and then contracted, generally ahead of radiologic responses.

The time point label for this specimen denotes: peripheral blood before pembrolizumab. Mismatch repair deficiency in every enrolled patient was established by polymerase chain reaction or immunohistochemistry. TCR sequencing was performed for three patients who responded to pembrolizumab therapy. The phase II trial prospectively evaluated PD-1 blockade with pembrolizumab in advanced mismatch repair-deficient cancers, independent of tissue of origin. Peripheral blood T cell samples were collected serially, before PD-1 blockade began and at several time points afterward. Blood sampling time points were reported as weeks after the first dose of pembrolizumab.

Specimen: PBMCs, collected before pembrolizumab treatment. The V gene is TRBV30 and the J gene is TRBJ2-7; perhaps TRBD2 is the D gene, with 6 bases matching. The TCR sequence derives from an adult with mismatch repair-deficient cancer. At the DNA level, the sequence is TGTGCCTGGACGGGGGTTCTCGGCGAGCAGTACTTC. Its product reads: CAWTGVLGEQYF.